These 30 T cell receptor beta chains share one sample of origin, sequenced in a study of Graves' ophthalmopathy and Graves' hyperthyroidism. RNA transcripts served as template for amplifying TCR beta CDR3 sequences. The workflow started with a first-round RT-PCR run with HTBI primers and then moved on to a second-round multiplex PCR. TCRdb reprocessed the multiplex PCR reads with MiXCR, giving one entry per CDR3 protein. The data show about 590,000 distinct CDR3 sequences, just under 40% seen once. Input material: peripheral blood or thyroid tissue (not recorded which). The receptors shown here come from an adult man with Graves' hyperthyroidism.

Of note for this clonotype: One junction end does not reproduce the germline sequence, and a read error may be involved. The chain carries TRBV24-1 and TRBJ1-5; D unclear. Per the germline V gene, CDR1 is KGHDR and CDR2 is SFDVKD. CDR3 length: 13 residues. The CDR3 bases are TGTGCCGCCAGTGTCACGGGCAACCAGCCCCAGCATTTT. Its translation is CAASVTGNQPQHF.

This clonotype showed up many times. The V and J genes are TRBV20-1 and TRBJ2-5; TRBD1 aligns across 8 bases. V gave up 3 bases and J gave up 4 bases; unmatched junction bases: 1. Germline V gene data show CDR1 as DFQATT and CDR2 as SNEGSKA (reference sequence). The CDR3 has 12 amino acids. For the CDR3, the DNA is TGCAGTGCTAGTGACAGGGGAGAGACCCAGTACTTC. Protein: CSASDRGETQYF.

Notes on this clonotype: This sequence may be a read error, since a much larger clone differs from it by one base. This chain joins TRBV11-2 and TRBJ2-5, with 7 bases aligning to TRBD2. The CDR3 has 18 amino acids. Looked up from germline, CDR1 is SGHAT and CDR2 is FQNNGV. CDR3 residues: CASSLVGSSGPVQEIQYF. The CDR3 nucleotides read TGTGCCAGCAGCTTGGTCGGATCTAGCGGACCGGTTCAAGAGATCCAGTACTTC.

This clonotype came up many times. In nucleotides, the CDR3 is TGTGCCAGCAGCGAGGACGGAAATAATTCACCCCTCCACTTT. This codes for CASSEDGNNSPLHF. The gene calls are TRBV9 and TRBJ1-6, with unresolved D. Trimming cost V 3 bases and J 5 bases, with 9 bases left between them. This CDR3 region has 14 residues. Germline values: CDR1 SGDLS, CDR2 YYNGEE. The whole variable domain, remainder taken from reference TRBV9 and TRBJ1-6, is DSGVTQTPKHLITATGQRVTLRCSPRSGDLSVYWYQQSLDQGLQFLIQYYNGEERAKGNILERFSAQQFPDLHSELNLSSLELGDSALYFCASSEDGNNSPLHFGNGTRLTVT.

The chain is built from TRBV5-1 and TRBJ2-5, with a possible D match to TRBD2 (5 bases). CDR1 SGHRS and CDR2 YFSETQ come from the germline V gene. The CDR3 totals 17 residues. V lost 0 bases, J lost 11 bases, and 26 bases lay in between. The CDR3 loop is CASSLDETGGLTDTQYF. The CDR3 region has the DNA TGCGCCAGCAGCTTGGATGAGACGGGCGGACTCACAGATACGCAGTACTTC.

V is TRBV27 and J is TRBJ2-7; D may be TRBD1 (6 bases). Between the trimmed V and J ends, which lost 0 bases and 4 bases, there was a span of 10 bases. CDR1 MNHEY and CDR2 SMNVEV come from the germline V gene (reference sequence). The CDR3 totals 14 residues. The DNA for the CDR3 is TGTGCCAGCAGTTTATCTAACAGGGTGTACGAGCAGTACTTC. It translates to CASSLSNRVYEQYF.

This clonotype was seen a single time. The genes are TRBV29-1 and TRBJ2-2; maybe TRBD2 (6 bases). CDR3 size: 13 residues. The V gene lost 4 bases and the J gene lost 7 bases, with 13 bases spanning the gap. In germline, CDR1 is SQVTM, CDR2 ANQGSEA. The CDR3 is CSVVSGDVGELFF. CDR3 in DNA: TGCAGCGTTGTGTCGGGGGACGTCGGGGAGCTGTTTTTT.

For this clonotype: One end of the junction fails to match germline, which may point to a read error. The genes are TRBV15 and TRBJ2-7, with 11 bases aligning to TRBD1. CDR3 length equals 14 residues. CDR1 is LNHNV, CDR2 YYDKDF, per germline (reference sequence). The CDR3 here is CAASRDRGDYEQYF. The CDR3 nucleotides read TGTGCCGCCAGTAGGGACAGGGGGGACTACGAGCAGTACTTC.

This clonotype was recorded many times. The V gene is TRBV3-1, the J gene TRBJ1-5; D ambiguous. This CDR3 has 13 amino acids. CDR1 and CDR2 from the germline V gene are LGHDT and YNNKEL (reference sequence). The ends were cut back, 4 bases at V and 3 bases at J, with 7 bases in the middle. The DNA of the CDR3 is TGTGCCAGCAGCCGCAGCCTCAATCAGCCCCAGCATTTT. It encodes CASSRSLNQPQHF.

This clonotype was picked up many times. The chain uses TRBV10-1 and TRBJ2-7; weak D call: TRBD2 (5 bases). The germline V gene has CDR1 WNHNN and CDR2 SYGVQD (reference sequence). V was shortened by 6 bases and J by 2 bases, with 14 bases between the two germline ends. There are 14 residues in the CDR3. CDR3 in DNA: TGCGCCAGCAGCCCAAGCGGAGCCCCCTACGAGCAGTACTTC. Protein: CASSPSGAPYEQYF.

This clonotype was seen repeatedly, ten times or more. The rearrangement joins TRBV7-9 to TRBJ1-1; 7 bases map to TRBD1. This CDR3 has 13 amino acids. Germline V CDR1 and CDR2: SEHNR, FQNEAQ (reference sequence). Trimming removed 0 bases from V and 10 bases from J; junction bases left unmatched: 5. The CDR3 nucleotides are TGTGCCAGCAGCTTAGCCGGGACAGCGGTAGCTTTCTTT. Its translation: CASSLAGTAVAFF.

This clonotype was counted a few times. The V call is TRBV2, the J call TRBJ1-2; 9 nucleotides agree with TRBD1. The germline gives CDR1 SNHLY, CDR2 FYNNEI. The CDR3 is 15 amino acids. After removal of 6 bases from V and 7 bases from J, the junction contained 12 bases not matched to a gene. The CDR3 DNA sequence: TGTGCCAGCAGCCAAGATGGGACAGGGAGAAGTGGCTACACCTTC. It specifies CASSQDGTGRSGYTF.

This clonotype was seen only once. The V and J genes are TRBV7-3 and TRBJ1-4; 9 bases match TRBD1. Germline V lookup: CDR1 SGHTA, CDR2 FQGTGA. With 3 bases clipped from V and 5 bases from J, the junction kept 7 bases outside the gene matches. This CDR3 comprises 16 residues. DNA of the CDR3: TGTGCCAGCAGCTTGACTAGCGGGACAGGGAATGAAAAACTGTTTTTT. Its protein is CASSLTSGTGNEKLFF.

The sample holds many counts of this clonotype. The V call is TRBV29-1, the J call TRBJ1-1; unclear D gene. V gave up 4 bases and J gave up 0 bases, with 9 bases separating them. Germline loops: CDR1 SQVTM, CDR2 ANQGSEA. The CDR3 runs to 13 residues. In DNA, the CDR3 is TGCAGCGTTGGCACCACGGTGAACACTGAAGCTTTCTTT. This sequence encodes CSVGTTVNTEAFF.

Details on this clonotype: A much larger clone is a single base away; this may be a read error. V gene TRBV7-2 combines with J gene TRBJ1-3; D is ambiguous. This CDR3 has 14 amino acids. CDR1 and CDR2 (germline): SGHTA, FQGNSA. As DNA, the CDR3 is TGTGCCAACAGCTTTAATGGAGCTGGAAACACCATATATTTT. It yields the protein CANSFNGAGNTIYF.

This chain connects TRBV9 to TRBJ2-2; D uncertain. The CDR3 covers 12 residues. V lost 5 bases to trimming and J lost 7 bases, with 9 bases between them. CDR1 is SGDLS, CDR2 YYNGEE, per germline. In nucleotides, the CDR3 is TGTGCCAGCAGTGTCTTGGGCGGGGAGCTGTTTTTT. Encoded protein: CASSVLGGELFF. Together with reference TRBV9 and TRBJ2-2, the CDR3 gives the full variable domain: DSGVTQTPKHLITATGQRVTLRCSPRSGDLSVYWYQQSLDQGLQFLIQYYNGEERAKGNILERFSAQQFPDLHSELNLSSLELGDSALYFCASSVLGGELFFGEGSRLTVL.

J is TRBJ2-1 and V is TRBV2; TRBD1 matches at 10 bases. V shed 1 base and J 1 base; nucleotides not matched to a gene: 1. The CDR3 runs to 16 residues. Germline V gene sequence: CDR1 SNHLY, CDR2 FYNNEI. The CDR3 protein is CASSEGQGASYNEQFF. The CDR3 DNA sequence: TGTGCCAGCAGTGAAGGACAGGGGGCGTCCTACAATGAGCAGTTCTTC.

Comments on this clonotype: A much larger clone lies one base from this, so it may be a read error. Without the conserved terminal phenylalanine or tryptophan, this CDR3 likely stems from a read error. The CDR3 sequence: CASSYSGDRGGYTS. Written as DNA, the CDR3 is TGTGCCAGCAGTTACTCGGGGGACAGGGGTGGCTACACCTCC. The chain combines TRBV6-6 with TRBJ1-2; 10 nucleotides align to TRBD1. Losses at the gene ends were 0 bases for V and 7 bases for J; bases not matched to a gene: 2. The germline V gene encodes CDR1 MNHNY and CDR2 SVGAGI (reference sequence). The CDR3 sequence is 14 residues long.

This chain's CDR3 is CASTPTGVNSPLHF. CDR3 bases: TGTGCCAGTACCCCGACAGGGGTTAATTCACCCCTCCACTTT. This chain links TRBV19 with TRBJ1-6, with 8 bases lining up with TRBD1. The V segment lost 7 bases and the J segment 6 bases; nucleotides outside the gene matches: 5. There are 14 residues in the CDR3. Germline CDR1 and CDR2: LNHDA and SQIVND (reference sequence). Full variable domain (remainder filled in from reference TRBV19 and TRBJ1-6): DGGITQSPKYLFRKEGQNVTLSCEQNLNHDAMYWYRQDPGQGLRLIYYSQIVNDFQKGDIAEGYSVSREKKESFPLTVTSAQKNPTAFYLCASTPTGVNSPLHFGNGTRLTVT.

The J gene is TRBJ2-7, the V gene TRBV27; weak D call: TRBD2 (8 bases). Trimming took 5 bases from V and 0 from J, leaving 17 bases between them. Germline lookup yields CDR1 MNHEY and CDR2 SMNVEV (reference sequence). The CDR3 spans 16 residues. In DNA, the CDR3 is TGTGCCAGCAGTCCCATACAGGGGACTAGCTCCTACGAGCAGTACTTC. Protein: CASSPIQGTSSYEQYF.

This clonotype was observed many times. The J gene is TRBJ1-6, the V gene TRBV7-8; D not certain. Germline CDR1 reads SGHVS; CDR2 reads FQNEAQ. This CDR3 region has 15 residues. V was cut by 4 bases and J by 7 bases, with 14 bases left in between. DNA for the CDR3: TGTGCCAGCAGCTCCGGGCCTGCGGGAAATTCACCCCTCCACTTT. As protein: CASSSGPAGNSPLHF.

The chain couples TRBV10-3 to TRBJ2-7; a possible D gene is TRBD1 (7 bases). Per germline, CDR1 ENHRY and CDR2 SYGVKD. The CDR3 runs 15 residues. Trimming took off 6 bases at V and 7 bases at J, with 22 bases between the two ends. The CDR3 sequence: CAIRRGRGDTGEQYF. As DNA, the CDR3 is TGTGCCATCAGGAGGGGGCGGGGAGACACCGGGGAGCAGTACTTC.

This clonotype has ten or more counts. CDR3 in DNA: TGTGCCAGCAAACACCCAGGGGCTGACTATGGCTACACCTTC. Translation gives CASKHPGADYGYTF. This chain links TRBV12-3 or TRBV12-4 with TRBJ1-2, with D possibly being TRBD1 (6 bases). The CDR3 has 14 residues. Trimming removed 7 bases from V and 3 bases from J, with 15 bases in between.

This clonotype was detected ten times or more. The chain carries TRBV20-1 and TRBJ2-5, with a tentative D call TRBD1 (6 bases). In germline, CDR1 is DFQATT, CDR2 SNEGSKA (reference sequence). Trimming shortened V by 0 bases and J by 4 bases, and 12 bases separated the two germline ends. The CDR3 is made up of 14 amino acids. DNA for the CDR3: TGCAGTGCTAGAGACAGGGGTCGTACAGAGACCCAGTACTTC. Translated: CSARDRGRTETQYF.

The chain carries TRBV12-3 or TRBV12-4 and TRBJ2-5; TRBD2 is a possible D gene (5 bases). With 6 bases removed from V and 5 bases from J, the gap between germline ends came to 16 bases. This CDR3 contains 14 residues. The CDR3 region has the DNA TGTGCCAGCAGGAGAGGACGGGGTTTTGAGACCCAGTACTTC. Translation: CASRRGRGFETQYF.

About this clonotype itself: The junction differs from germline at one of its ends, possibly a read error. V gene TRBV7-2 combines with J gene TRBJ2-7; D remains ambiguous. The CDR3 loop spans 13 amino acids. Germline CDR1 and CDR2: SGHTA and FQGNSA. CDR3 DNA: TGTGCCGGCAGCTTATCACGGTTCTACGAGCAGTACTTC. Its translation: CAGSLSRFYEQYF. The full variable domain, with the rest looked up from reference TRBV7-2 and TRBJ2-7, is GAGVSQSPSNKVTEKGKDVELRCDPISGHTALYWYRQSLGQGLEFLIYFQGNSAPDKSGLPSDRFSAERTGGSVSTLTIQRTQQEDSAVYLCAGSLSRFYEQYFGPGTRLTVT.

At least ten counts were recorded for this clonotype. The rearrangement links TRBV6-6 to TRBJ1-4, with 8 bases identical to TRBD1. With 5 bases clipped from V and 3 bases from J, the junction kept 2 bases outside the gene matches. Looked up from germline, CDR1 is MNHNY and CDR2 is SVGAGI (reference sequence). CDR3 size: 14 residues. The CDR3 DNA is TGTGCCAGCAGTCGGACAGGGTCTAATGAAAAACTGTTTTTT. As protein: CASSRTGSNEKLFF.

The count of this clonotype is one. V usage is TRBV5-6 and J usage is TRBJ2-7; the match to TRBD2 covers 9 bases. Germline trimming cut 4 bases from V and 2 bases from J; bases unmatched to any gene: 7. The germline V gene encodes CDR1 SGHDT and CDR2 YYEEEE. The length of the CDR3 is 15 residues. Here the CDR3 DNA reads TGTGCCAGCAGCCCTATGAGCGGGGGGACCTACGAGCAGTACTTC. It is translated as CASSPMSGGTYEQYF.

V gene TRBV11-3 combines with J gene TRBJ1-5; 8 bases align to TRBD1. The CDR3 is 17 residues long. V dropped 3 bases and J dropped 4; count of bases not matched to a gene: 11. Germline CDR1 and CDR2: SGHNT and YENEEA. In DNA form, the CDR3 reads TGTGCCAGCAGCTTGTACAGGGGGGGGGTTGGGAATCAGCCCCAGCATTTT. This encodes CASSLYRGGVGNQPQHF.

The CDR3 region is CASSLGQSDQPQHF. CDR3 sequence (DNA): TGTGCCAGCAGCTTGGGACAGAGCGATCAGCCCCAGCATTTT. The V and J genes are TRBV7-9 and TRBJ1-5; TRBD1 aligns across 7 bases. V trimming: 3 bases; J trimming: 5 bases; junction bases outside the gene matches: 4. The CDR3 sequence is 14 residues long. CDR1 is SEHNR, CDR2 FQNEAQ, per germline (reference sequence).